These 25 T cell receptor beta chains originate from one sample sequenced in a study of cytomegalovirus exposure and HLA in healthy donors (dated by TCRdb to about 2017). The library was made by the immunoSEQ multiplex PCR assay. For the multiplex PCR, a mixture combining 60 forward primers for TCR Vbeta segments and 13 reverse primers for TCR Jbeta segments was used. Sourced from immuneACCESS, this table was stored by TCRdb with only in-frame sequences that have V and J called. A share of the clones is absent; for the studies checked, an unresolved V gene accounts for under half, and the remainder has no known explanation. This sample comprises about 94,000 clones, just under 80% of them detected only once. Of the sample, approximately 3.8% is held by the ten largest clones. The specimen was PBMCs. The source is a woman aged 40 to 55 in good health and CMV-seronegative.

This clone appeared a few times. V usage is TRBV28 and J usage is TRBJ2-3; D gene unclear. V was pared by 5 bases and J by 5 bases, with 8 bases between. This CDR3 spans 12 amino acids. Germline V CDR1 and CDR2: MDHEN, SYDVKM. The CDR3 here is CASSPDRDTQYF. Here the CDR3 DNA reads TGTGCCAGCAGTCCCGATAGAGATACGCAGTATTTT.

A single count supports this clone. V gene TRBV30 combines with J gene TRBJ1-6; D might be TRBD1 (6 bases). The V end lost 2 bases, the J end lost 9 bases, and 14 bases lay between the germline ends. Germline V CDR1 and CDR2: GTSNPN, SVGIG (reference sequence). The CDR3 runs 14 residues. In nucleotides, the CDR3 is TGTGCCTGGAGTCCCGTCAGGGGTGGTTCACCCCTCCACTTT. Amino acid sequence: CAWSPVRGGSPLHF.

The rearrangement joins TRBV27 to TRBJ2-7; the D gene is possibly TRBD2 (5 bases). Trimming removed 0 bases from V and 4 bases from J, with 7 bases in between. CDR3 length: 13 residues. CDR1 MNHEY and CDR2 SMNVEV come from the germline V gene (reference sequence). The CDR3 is CASSLSGGYEQYF. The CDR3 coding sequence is TGTGCCAGCAGTTTATCTGGCGGGTACGAGCAGTACTTC.

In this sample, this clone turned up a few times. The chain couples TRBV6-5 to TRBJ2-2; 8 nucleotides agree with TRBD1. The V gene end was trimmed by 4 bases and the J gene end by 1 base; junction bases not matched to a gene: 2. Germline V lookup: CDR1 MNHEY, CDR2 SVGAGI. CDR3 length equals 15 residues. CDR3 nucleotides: TGTGCCAGCAGTTGGGACAGGCGGAACACCGGGGAGCTGTTTTTT. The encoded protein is CASSWDRRNTGELFF.

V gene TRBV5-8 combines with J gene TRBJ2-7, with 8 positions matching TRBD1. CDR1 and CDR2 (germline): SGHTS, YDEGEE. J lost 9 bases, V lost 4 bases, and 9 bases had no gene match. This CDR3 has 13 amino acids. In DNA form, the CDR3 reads TGTGCCAGCAGCCCCACGGACAGGGCCGCGCAGTACTTC. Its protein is CASSPTDRAAQYF.

The DNA of the CDR3 is TGTGCCAGTAGGTGGAGGGGCAATCAGCCCCAGCATTTT. It specifies CASRWRGNQPQHF. The chain links TRBV19 to TRBJ1-5; D not certain. The CDR3 covers 13 residues. The germline CDR1 and CDR2 sequences are LNHDA and SQIVND (reference sequence). The V and J ends lost 6 bases and 2 bases respectively, with 8 bases between them.

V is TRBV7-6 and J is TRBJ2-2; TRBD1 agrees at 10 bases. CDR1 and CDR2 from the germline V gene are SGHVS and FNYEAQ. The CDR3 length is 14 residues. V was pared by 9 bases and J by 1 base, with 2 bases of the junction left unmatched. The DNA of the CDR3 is TGTGCCAGTCGGACAGGGGGGAACACCGGGGAGCTGTTTTTT. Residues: CASRTGGNTGELFF.

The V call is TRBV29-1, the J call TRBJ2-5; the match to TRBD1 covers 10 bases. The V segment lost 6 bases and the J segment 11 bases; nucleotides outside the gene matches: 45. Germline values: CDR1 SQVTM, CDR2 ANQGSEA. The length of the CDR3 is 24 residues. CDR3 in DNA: TGCAGCGTGGGGGGGACAGGGGCCGTACTAACAAGAGTTTTCTGTTTGTCGGCTCGGTGGGGACAGTACTTC. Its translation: CSVGGTGAVLTRVFCLSARWGQYF.

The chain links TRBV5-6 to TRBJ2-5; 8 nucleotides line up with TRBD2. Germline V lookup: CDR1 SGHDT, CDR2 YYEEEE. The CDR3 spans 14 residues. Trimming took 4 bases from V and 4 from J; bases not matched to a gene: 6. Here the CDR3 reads CASSPRGGGETQYF. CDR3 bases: TGTGCCAGCAGCCCCCGGGGGGGAGGAGAGACCCAGTACTTC.

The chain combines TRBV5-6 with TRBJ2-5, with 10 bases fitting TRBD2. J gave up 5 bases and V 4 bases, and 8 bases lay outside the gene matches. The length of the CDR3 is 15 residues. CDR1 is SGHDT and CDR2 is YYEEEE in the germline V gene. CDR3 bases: TGTGCCAGCAGCCAAACTAGCGGGGTGGGCGAGACCCAGTACTTC. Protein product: CASSQTSGVGETQYF.

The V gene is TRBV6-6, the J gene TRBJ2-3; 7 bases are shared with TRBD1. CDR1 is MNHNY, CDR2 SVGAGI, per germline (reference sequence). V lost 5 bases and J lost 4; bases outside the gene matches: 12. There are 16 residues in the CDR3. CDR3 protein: CASSHPGTAHPDTQYF. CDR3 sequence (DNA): TGTGCCAGCAGTCACCCCGGGACAGCTCATCCAGATACGCAGTATTTT.

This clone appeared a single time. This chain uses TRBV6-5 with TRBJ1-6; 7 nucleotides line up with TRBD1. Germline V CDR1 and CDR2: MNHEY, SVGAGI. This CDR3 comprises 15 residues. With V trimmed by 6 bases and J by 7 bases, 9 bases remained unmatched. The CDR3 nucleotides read TGTGCCAGCAGGCTTCTGACAGGGCCCAATTCACCCCTCCACTTT. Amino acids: CASRLLTGPNSPLHF.

The DNA of the CDR3 is TGTGCCACCAGCAGAGATTTTACGATTACAGGGAATAACTATGGCTACACCTTC. Amino acids: CATSRDFTITGNNYGYTF. The chain carries TRBV15 and TRBJ1-2; maybe TRBD1 (6 bases). CDR3 size: 18 residues. V was pared by 0 bases and J by 1 base, with 18 bases between. The V gene's germline CDR1 is LNHNV and CDR2 YYDKDF (reference sequence).

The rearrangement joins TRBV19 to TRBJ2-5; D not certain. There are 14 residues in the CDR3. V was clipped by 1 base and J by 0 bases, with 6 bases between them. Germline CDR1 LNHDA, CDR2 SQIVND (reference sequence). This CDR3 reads CASSIAGYQETQYF. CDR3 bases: TGTGCCAGTAGTATAGCGGGTTACCAAGAGACCCAGTACTTC.

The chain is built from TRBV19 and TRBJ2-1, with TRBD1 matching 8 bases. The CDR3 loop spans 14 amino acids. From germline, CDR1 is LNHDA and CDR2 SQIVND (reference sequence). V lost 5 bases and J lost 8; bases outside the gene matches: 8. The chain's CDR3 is CASSPDDRGDEQFF. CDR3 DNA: TGTGCCAGTAGTCCCGACGACAGGGGCGATGAGCAGTTCTTC.

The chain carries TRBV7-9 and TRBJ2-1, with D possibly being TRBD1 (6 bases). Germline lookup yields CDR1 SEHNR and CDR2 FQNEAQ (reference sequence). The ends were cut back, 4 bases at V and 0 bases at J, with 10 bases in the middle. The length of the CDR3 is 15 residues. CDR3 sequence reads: CASSSRDNSYNEQFF. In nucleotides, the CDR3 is TGTGCCAGCAGCTCCCGGGACAACTCCTACAATGAGCAGTTCTTC.

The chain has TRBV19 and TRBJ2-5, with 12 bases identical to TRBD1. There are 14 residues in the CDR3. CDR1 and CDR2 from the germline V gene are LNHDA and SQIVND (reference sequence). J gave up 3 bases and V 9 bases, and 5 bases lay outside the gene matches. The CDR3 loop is CASRDRGRKETQYF. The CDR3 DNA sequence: TGTGCCAGCAGGGACAGGGGGCGGAAAGAGACCCAGTACTTC.

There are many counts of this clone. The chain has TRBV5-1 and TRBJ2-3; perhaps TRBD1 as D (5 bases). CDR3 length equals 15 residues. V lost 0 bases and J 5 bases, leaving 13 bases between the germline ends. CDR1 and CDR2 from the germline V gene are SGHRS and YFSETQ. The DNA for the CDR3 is TGCGCCAGCAGCTTGGAGGGGCAGGGTGGAGATACGCAGTATTTT. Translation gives CASSLEGQGGDTQYF.

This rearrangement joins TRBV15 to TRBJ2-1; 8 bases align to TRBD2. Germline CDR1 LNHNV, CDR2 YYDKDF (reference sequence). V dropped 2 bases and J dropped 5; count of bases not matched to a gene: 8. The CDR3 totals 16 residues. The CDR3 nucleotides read TGTGCCACCAGCAGAACACTAGCGGAGTTGAACAATGAGCAGTTCTTC. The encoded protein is CATSRTLAELNNEQFF.

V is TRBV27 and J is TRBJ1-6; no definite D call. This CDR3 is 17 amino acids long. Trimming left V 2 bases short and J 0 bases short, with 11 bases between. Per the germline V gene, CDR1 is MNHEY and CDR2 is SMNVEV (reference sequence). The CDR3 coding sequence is TGTGCCAGCAGTTTACGGAGTTCTAGCTCCTATAATTCACCCCTCCACTTT. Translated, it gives CASSLRSSSSYNSPLHF.

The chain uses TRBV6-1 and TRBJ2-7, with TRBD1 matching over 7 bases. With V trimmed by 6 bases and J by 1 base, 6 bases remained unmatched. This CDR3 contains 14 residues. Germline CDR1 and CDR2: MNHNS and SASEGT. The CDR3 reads CASSRQGLSYEQYF. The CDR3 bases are TGTGCCAGCAGCCGACAGGGATTATCCTACGAGCAGTACTTC.

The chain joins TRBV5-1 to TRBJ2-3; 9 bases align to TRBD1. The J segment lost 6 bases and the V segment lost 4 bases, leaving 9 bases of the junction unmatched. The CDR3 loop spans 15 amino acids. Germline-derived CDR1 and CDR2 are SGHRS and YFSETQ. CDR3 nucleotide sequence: TGCGCCAGCAGCCAGAGGACAGGGGCCTACGATACGCAGTATTTT. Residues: CASSQRTGAYDTQYF.

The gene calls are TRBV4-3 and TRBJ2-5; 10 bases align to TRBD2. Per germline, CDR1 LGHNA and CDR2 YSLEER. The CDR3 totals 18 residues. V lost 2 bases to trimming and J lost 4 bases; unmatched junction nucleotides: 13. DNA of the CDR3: TGCGCCAGCAGCCAAACATTGAAGCGGGGGGGCGTTGTAGAGACCCAGTACTTC. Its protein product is CASSQTLKRGGVVETQYF.

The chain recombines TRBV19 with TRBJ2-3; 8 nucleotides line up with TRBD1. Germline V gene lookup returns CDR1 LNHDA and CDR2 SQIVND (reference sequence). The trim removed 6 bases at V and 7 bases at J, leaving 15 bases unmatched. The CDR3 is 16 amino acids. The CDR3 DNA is TGTGCCAGTAGCATCCCGGGACAGGCCACCGGGTATACGCAGTATTTT. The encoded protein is CASSIPGQATGYTQYF.

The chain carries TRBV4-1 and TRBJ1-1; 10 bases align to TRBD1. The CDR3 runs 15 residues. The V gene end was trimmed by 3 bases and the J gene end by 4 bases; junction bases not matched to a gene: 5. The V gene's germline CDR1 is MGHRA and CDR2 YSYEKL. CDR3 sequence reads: CASSQSTGGLTEAFF. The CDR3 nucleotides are TGCGCCAGCAGCCAGTCGACAGGGGGCCTCACTGAAGCTTTCTTT.